These 28 T cell receptor beta chains were sequenced from one sample in a study (TCRdb year 2016). The library relied on RT-PCR. The listed sequencing device is Illumina MiSeq. TCRdb redid the processing of the public reads, applying fastp at Q25 and MiXCR, and retained in-frame beta chains. Entries that share a CDR3 protein sequence are merged under the most common genes and DNA. Counted in this sample were about 680,000 distinct CDR3 sequences; 14% of them appeared once. The leading ten clones occupy roughly 3.9% of the sample. The sequencing input was memory CD4+ T cells from blood. These receptor sequences come from a female donor in good health, serving as a healthy control.

The chain couples TRBV4-1 to TRBJ1-3; D not certain. Germline CDR1 and CDR2: MGHRA and YSYEKL. With 1 base removed from V and 0 bases from J, the gap between germline ends came to 13 bases. The CDR3 totals 17 residues. The CDR3 DNA reads TGCGCCAGCAGCCAAGTCCGGCGAGGACCCTCTGGAAACACCATATATTTT. It codes for CASSQVRRGPSGNTIYF.

V gene TRBV10-3 combines with J gene TRBJ2-7; 9 bases fit TRBD2. Germline assignment: CDR1 ENHRY and CDR2 SYGVKD. V shed 3 bases, J shed 5 bases, and the junction held 8 bases outside the gene matches. This CDR3 is 15 amino acids long. The CDR3 coding sequence is TGTGCCATCAGTGAAACCGGGACTAGCAACCACGAGCAGTACTTC. Protein sequence: CAISETGTSNHEQYF.

This clonotype was counted a few times. The rearrangement uses TRBV20-1 and TRBJ2-5, with 7 bases fitting TRBD2. Germline-derived CDR1 and CDR2 are DFQATT and SNEGSKA (reference sequence). The CDR3 spans 15 residues. V dropped 5 bases and J dropped 5; count of bases not matched to a gene: 14. The CDR3 loop reads CSAQAVGGRGETQYF. CDR3 nucleotides: TGCAGTGCTCAGGCTGTGGGGGGGAGAGGGGAGACCCAGTACTTC.

This clonotype was recorded many times. The chain uses TRBV27 and TRBJ2-7; D perhaps matches TRBD2 (6 bases). Germline V lookup: CDR1 MNHEY, CDR2 SMNVEV (reference sequence). The CDR3 is made up of 15 amino acids. V lost 4 bases and J lost 2, with 15 bases in between. Here the CDR3 reads CASSSPRTGAYEQYF. CDR3 bases: TGTGCCAGCAGTTCCCCCCGGACGGGAGCCTACGAGCAGTACTTC.

This clonotype was seen repeatedly, ten times or more. The chain couples TRBV20-1 to TRBJ2-4; D gene ambiguous. Trimming removed 5 bases from V and 1 base from J, with 15 bases in between. CDR3 size: 15 residues. Germline V lookup: CDR1 DFQATT, CDR2 SNEGSKA (reference sequence). The CDR3 spells CSAPRGGMAKNIQYF. The DNA for the CDR3 is TGCAGTGCTCCCCGAGGTGGCATGGCCAAAAACATTCAGTACTTC.

This clonotype has ten or more counts. The chain recombines TRBV5-1 with TRBJ2-7, with D hard to call. V lost 0 bases and J lost 2, with 6 bases in between. Germline values: CDR1 SGHRS, CDR2 YFSETQ. This CDR3 contains 13 residues. The CDR3 sequence is CASSLDSPYEQYF. The DNA for the CDR3 is TGCGCCAGCAGCTTGGACAGCCCCTACGAGCAGTACTTC.

This clonotype has more than one count but fewer than ten. CDR3 in DNA: TGCGCCAGCAGCAACCGGGACGCAGCGGAGACCCAGTACTTC. Translated, it gives CASSNRDAAETQYF. The J gene is TRBJ2-5, the V gene TRBV5-1; D tentatively reads TRBD1 or TRBD2 (5 bases each). CDR3 length: 14 amino acids. Germline V gene sequence: CDR1 SGHRS, CDR2 YFSETQ. The ends were cut back, 4 bases at V and 5 bases at J, with 15 bases in the middle. Drawing the rest from reference TRBV5-1 and TRBJ2-5, the complete variable domain is KAGVTQTPRYLIKTRGQQVTLSCSPISGHRSVSWYQQTPGQGLQFLFEYFSETQRNKGNFPGRFSGRQFSNSRSEMNVSTLELGDSALYLCASSNRDAAETQYFGPGTRLLVL.

V usage is TRBV4-3 and J usage is TRBJ2-2; TRBD2 matches at 10 bases. Germline loops: CDR1 LGHNA, CDR2 YSLEER. The V and J ends lost 8 bases and 6 bases, in that order; junction bases with no gene match: 12. The CDR3 runs 16 residues. CDR3 nucleotide sequence: TGCGCCAGCTCCGTTTGGATAGCGGGAGGATCCGGGGAGCTGTTTTTT. As protein: CASSVWIAGGSGELFF.

The chain employs TRBV3-1 and TRBJ1-1; D remains unclear. Trimming took 5 bases from V and 4 from J, leaving 14 bases between them. CDR3 length: 14 amino acids. Looked up from germline, CDR1 is LGHDT and CDR2 is YNNKEL (reference sequence). As DNA, the CDR3 is TGTGCCAGCAGCGCGGAAAGGGTCTCCACTGAAGCTTTCTTT. Its protein product is CASSAERVSTEAFF.

The V call is TRBV7-9, the J call TRBJ2-3; D perhaps matches TRBD1 (5 bases). CDR3 length equals 14 residues. Germline loops: CDR1 SEHNR, CDR2 FQNEAQ (reference sequence). Trimming removed 5 bases at V and 2 bases at J, with 11 bases between. The chain's CDR3 is CASSPTTVTDTQYF. CDR3 nucleotide sequence: TGTGCCAGCAGCCCAACGACAGTCACAGATACGCAGTATTTT.

V gene TRBV5-1 combines with J gene TRBJ2-5, with 10 nucleotides matching TRBD2. The CDR3 sequence is 13 residues long. V shed 8 bases, J shed 4 bases, and the junction held 5 bases outside the gene matches. The germline V gene encodes CDR1 SGHRS and CDR2 YFSETQ. CDR3 coding DNA: TGCGCCAGTTCTAGCGGGAGTACAGAGACCCAGTACTTC. This encodes CASSSGSTETQYF.

This clonotype was seen ten or more times. V is TRBV12-3 or TRBV12-4 and J is TRBJ2-1, with 7 bases fitting TRBD2. J gave up 12 bases and V 5 bases, and 10 bases lay outside the gene matches. This CDR3 has 13 amino acids. In DNA form, the CDR3 reads TGTGCCAGCAGTCCCCTCGGGGCGGGGGTGCAGTTCTTC. It encodes CASSPLGAGVQFF.

This rearrangement joins TRBV6-5 to TRBJ1-6; 10 bases line up with TRBD1. The CDR3 contains 16 residues. CDR1 is MNHEY and CDR2 is SVGAGI in the germline V gene. V lost 0 bases and J lost 6; bases outside the gene matches: 2. CDR3 nucleotides: TGTGCCAGCAGTTACTCGGGACAGGGGAGTAATTCACCCCTCCACTTT. As protein: CASSYSGQGSNSPLHF.

The gene calls are TRBV3-1 and TRBJ2-5; the match to TRBD2 covers 7 bases. V dropped 1 base and J dropped 6; count of bases not matched to a gene: 2. CDR3 length equals 13 residues. Germline V gene lookup returns CDR1 LGHDT and CDR2 YNNKEL (reference sequence). CDR3 sequence: CASSQGGSKTQYF. CDR3 sequence (DNA): TGTGCCAGCAGCCAAGGCGGGAGTAAGACCCAGTACTTC.

The table lists this clonotype with a few counts. The chain has TRBV7-2 and TRBJ1-2, with D uncertain. Looked up from germline, CDR1 is SGHTA and CDR2 is FQGNSA. This CDR3 contains 14 residues. Trimming shortened V by 2 bases and J by 8 bases, and 15 bases separated the two germline ends. The CDR3 reads CASSLLVAVLGYTF. As DNA, the CDR3 is TGTGCCAGCAGCTTATTAGTTGCTGTCTTGGGCTACACCTTC.

This clonotype turned up a few times. This chain joins TRBV7-3 and TRBJ2-5; D is possibly TRBD1 (5 bases). Per the germline V gene, CDR1 is SGHTA and CDR2 is FQGTGA. Trimming removed 4 bases from V and 5 bases from J, with 11 bases in between. The CDR3 covers 13 residues. The CDR3 loop reads CASSSDRRETQYF. DNA of the CDR3: TGTGCCAGCAGCTCCGACAGAAGGGAGACCCAGTACTTC.

This clonotype turned up a few times. The V call is TRBV7-2, the J call TRBJ2-7; D call uncertain. Germline V gene sequence: CDR1 SGHTA, CDR2 FQGNSA. CDR3 length: 16 amino acids. The V and J ends lost 0 bases and 2 bases respectively, with 14 bases between them. The CDR3: CASSLAYRPLPYEQYF. The CDR3 DNA reads TGTGCCAGCAGCTTAGCATATCGGCCCCTACCCTACGAGCAGTACTTC. Full variable domain (remainder filled in from reference TRBV7-2 and TRBJ2-7): GAGVSQSPSNKVTEKGKDVELRCDPISGHTALYWYRQSLGQGLEFLIYFQGNSAPDKSGLPSDRFSAERTGGSVSTLTIQRTQQEDSAVYLCASSLAYRPLPYEQYFGPGTRLTVT.

The chain joins TRBV5-4 to TRBJ2-1; D call uncertain. This CDR3 contains 16 residues. CDR1 is SGHNT and CDR2 is YYREEE in the germline V gene (reference sequence). V lost 4 bases, J lost 6 bases, and 20 bases lay in between. CDR3 residues: CASSPSTAQFGNEQFF. As DNA, the CDR3 is TGTGCCAGCAGCCCCAGTACTGCTCAGTTCGGCAATGAGCAGTTCTTC.

The rearrangement links TRBV7-2 to TRBJ2-3; TRBD2 is a possible D gene (6 bases). Trimming removed 5 bases from V and 1 base from J, with 10 bases in between. CDR1 is SGHTA, CDR2 FQGNSA, per germline. CDR3 length equals 14 residues. The CDR3 bases are TGTACCAGCAGCCCGACTAGGGGCACAGATACGCAGTATTTT. It encodes CTSSPTRGTDTQYF.

The table lists this clonotype with many counts. V and J are TRBV7-3 and TRBJ2-1; 7 bases match TRBD2. J lost 6 bases, V lost 4 bases, and 21 bases had no gene match. The germline CDR1 and CDR2 sequences are SGHTA and FQGTGA. CDR3 length equals 19 residues. CDR3: CASSSTPQAGGRFSNEQFF. The CDR3 region has the DNA TGTGCCAGCAGCTCCACCCCCCAAGCCGGCGGGAGATTTAGCAATGAGCAGTTCTTC.

This clonotype showed up many times. This chain connects TRBV4-1 to TRBJ1-5; D remains ambiguous. CDR3 length: 14 residues. V was pared by 0 bases and J by 2 bases, with 5 bases between. Germline V gene sequence: CDR1 MGHRA, CDR2 YSYEKL. CDR3 coding DNA: TGCGCCAGCAGCCAAGAGATTTGCAATCAGCCCCAGCATTTT. As protein: CASSQEICNQPQHF.

This clonotype was detected only a few times. This rearrangement joins TRBV28 to TRBJ2-1, with 8 nucleotides matching TRBD2. CDR3 length: 15 residues. The germline V gene has CDR1 MDHEN and CDR2 SYDVKM. Losses at the gene ends were 1 base for V and 8 bases for J; bases not matched to a gene: 7. The CDR3, as DNA: TGTGCCAGCAGTTTATCTTGGGGACTAGATCATGAGCAGTTCTTC. Translated, it gives CASSLSWGLDHEQFF.

This clonotype came up a few times. V and J are TRBV7-2 and TRBJ1-4, with D perhaps matching TRBD1 (5 bases). V lost 5 bases and J lost 2, with 9 bases in between. The CDR3 length is 14 residues. From germline, CDR1 is SGHTA and CDR2 FQGNSA. Here the CDR3 DNA reads TGTGCCAGCAGCACTTGGGGCACTAATGAAAAACTGTTTTTT. It specifies CASSTWGTNEKLFF.

There are a few counts of this clonotype. The chain uses TRBV7-9 and TRBJ1-1; D gene unclear. The CDR3 spans 10 residues. Germline CDR1 is SEHNR and CDR2 is FQNEAQ (reference sequence). Trimming removed 10 bases at V and 4 bases at J, with 7 bases between. DNA for the CDR3: TGTGCCATTGGCAGCACTGAAGCTTTCTTT. It encodes CAIGSTEAFF.

This clonotype has only a few counts. J is TRBJ1-1 and V is TRBV20-1; no clear D gene. The CDR3 extends over 14 amino acids. Trimming cost V 6 bases and J 0 bases, with 14 bases left between them. Germline V CDR1 and CDR2: DFQATT, SNEGSKA (reference sequence). CDR3 in amino acids: CSATGPPMNTEAFF. The CDR3 nucleotides read TGCAGTGCGACCGGGCCCCCTATGAACACTGAAGCTTTCTTT.

This clonotype was counted a few times. The J gene is TRBJ1-3, the V gene TRBV5-6, with a weak D call TRBD1 (5 bases). The V gene's germline CDR1 is SGHDT and CDR2 YYEEEE. V shed 0 bases and J shed 2 bases, with 9 bases lying between them. This CDR3 is built from 15 residues. CDR3 in DNA: TGTGCCAGCAGCTTGGAAGGCAGGGCTGGAAACACCATATATTTT. Translation gives CASSLEGRAGNTIYF.

This clonotype was seen more than once but under ten times. This chain joins TRBV5-1 and TRBJ1-1; D not certain. The ends were cut back, 2 bases at V and 1 base at J, with 9 bases in the middle. Looked up from germline, CDR1 is SGHRS and CDR2 is YFSETQ. The CDR3 has 14 residues. DNA for the CDR3: TGCGCCAGCAGCTTTGCACACGGGAACACTGAAGCTTTCTTT. It codes for CASSFAHGNTEAFF.

The sample holds many counts of this clonotype. The chain couples TRBV6-6 to TRBJ1-1; tentatively, D is TRBD1 (5 bases). V was clipped by 1 base and J by 4 bases, with 7 bases between them. Germline lookup yields CDR1 MNHNY and CDR2 SVGAGI (reference sequence). The CDR3 runs 13 residues. The chain's CDR3 is CASSYLGRTEAFF. The CDR3 DNA reads as TGTGCCAGCAGTTACTTGGGACGCACTGAAGCTTTCTTT.